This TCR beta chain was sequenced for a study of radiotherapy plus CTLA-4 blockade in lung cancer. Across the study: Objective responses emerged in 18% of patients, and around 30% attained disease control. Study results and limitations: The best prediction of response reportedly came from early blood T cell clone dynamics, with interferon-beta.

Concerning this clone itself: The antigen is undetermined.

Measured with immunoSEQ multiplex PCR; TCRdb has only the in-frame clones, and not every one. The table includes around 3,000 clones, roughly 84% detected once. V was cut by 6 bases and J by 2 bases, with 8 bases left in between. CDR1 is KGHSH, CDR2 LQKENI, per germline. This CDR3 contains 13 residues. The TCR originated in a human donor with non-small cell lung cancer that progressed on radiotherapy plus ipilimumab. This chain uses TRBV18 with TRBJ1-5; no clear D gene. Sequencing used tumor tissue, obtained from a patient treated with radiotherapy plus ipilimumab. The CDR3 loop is CASSSHRNQPQHF. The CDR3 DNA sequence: TGTGCCAGCTCCTCACACCGCAATCAGCCCCAGCATTTT.